Below, 18 T cell receptor beta chains from the same sample are listed, as sequenced in a study of T cells after posttransplantation cyclophosphamide. The data were produced by immunoSEQ multiplex PCR, yet TCRdb's version contains in-frame clones alone and is incomplete. The sample has roughly 7,500 clones, none seen only once. Busulfan-fludarabine conditioning, marrow transplant, and cyclophosphamide on days +3 and +4 were administered. This sample comprised PBMCs, obtained after allogeneic stem cell transplant with posttransplant cyclophosphamide. These receptors came from a male patient younger than 35 who received an allogeneic stem cell transplant from an unrelated donor, was CMV-positive, and had acute and chronic GVHD. Some T cells may have come from the graft donor.

This clone was observed many times. This chain uses TRBV7-8 with TRBJ2-7; 8 nucleotides align to TRBD1. Germline CDR1 reads SGHVS; CDR2 reads FQNEAQ. CDR3 length equals 14 residues. Trimming at V came to 5 bases and at J to 3 bases, leaving 6 bases not matched to a gene. The CDR3: CASSRTGQGYEQYV. Written as DNA, the CDR3 is TGTGCCAGCAGCCGAACTGGACAGGGCTACGAGCAGTACGTC.

This clone was observed many times. The chain recombines TRBV30 with TRBJ2-2, with 10 bases that match TRBD2. In germline, CDR1 is GTSNPN, CDR2 SVGIG (reference sequence). The V gene end was trimmed by 3 bases and the J gene end by 7 bases; junction bases not matched to a gene: 5. The CDR3 has 14 amino acids. The CDR3 bases are TGTGCCTGGAGACCGGGACTAGCGAACGGGGAGCTGTTTTTT. Amino acid sequence: CAWRPGLANGELFF.

This clone was found many times. The rearrangement links TRBV7-2 to TRBJ2-2, with 9 bases fitting TRBD2. Germline CDR1 SGHTA, CDR2 FQGNSA. CDR3 length equals 17 residues. V gave up 5 bases and J gave up 7 bases; unmatched junction bases: 14. This chain's CDR3 is CASSPRGGGGARGELFF. The CDR3 DNA is TGTGCCAGCAGCCCCCGGGGTGGCGGGGGGGCCCGCGGGGAGCTGTTTTTT.

This clone was recorded at least ten times. The chain has TRBV7-9 and TRBJ1-1; D not resolved. V was pared by 3 bases and J by 3 bases, with 11 bases between. This CDR3 is 14 amino acids long. Germline CDR1 SEHNR, CDR2 FQNEAQ (reference sequence). The CDR3 bases are TGTGCCAGCAGCTTTACGGGGAAGGACACTGAAGCTTTCTTT. Protein: CASSFTGKDTEAFF.

The table lists this clone with many counts. The chain couples TRBV27 to TRBJ2-7; TRBD2 agrees at 10 bases. V shed 2 bases and J 3 bases; nucleotides not matched to a gene: 1. The CDR3 has 14 residues. Looked up from germline, CDR1 is MNHEY and CDR2 is SMNVEV (reference sequence). This CDR3 reads CASSLRTSGYEQYF. The CDR3 coding sequence is TGTGCCAGCAGTTTACGGACTAGCGGCTACGAGCAGTACTTC.

The chain employs TRBV27 and TRBJ2-7; 10 positions match TRBD2. V dropped 2 bases and J dropped 5; count of bases not matched to a gene: 3. Germline CDR1 and CDR2: MNHEY and SMNVEV (reference sequence). This CDR3 has 14 amino acids. The DNA for the CDR3 is TGTGCCAGCAGTTTACGGACTAGCGGCCACGAGCAGTACTTC. This encodes CASSLRTSGHEQYF.

This clone was counted ten times or more. The rearrangement uses TRBV2 and TRBJ2-1; 11 bases are a match to TRBD2. CDR3 size: 14 residues. The trim removed 7 bases at V and 5 bases at J, leaving 4 bases unmatched. Germline loops: CDR1 SNHLY, CDR2 FYNNEI. CDR3 bases: TGTGCCAGCAAACGGGGACTAGCGGACAATGAGCAGTTCTTC. Protein product: CASKRGLADNEQFF.

Many counts were recorded for this clone. The gene calls are TRBV27 and TRBJ1-5, with 8 bases matching TRBD1. Unmatched junction bases numbered 3, after V lost 2 bases and J lost 6 bases. CDR3 length equals 14 residues. Germline V lookup: CDR1 MNHEY, CDR2 SMNVEV (reference sequence). As DNA, the CDR3 is TGTGCCAGCAGTTTAGGACAGGGAGGTCAGCCCCAGCATTTT. The encoded protein is CASSLGQGGQPQHF.

The sample holds many counts of this clone. The rearrangement links TRBV5-1 to TRBJ2-3; TRBD1 aligns across 9 bases. Germline loops: CDR1 SGHRS, CDR2 YFSETQ. J lost 1 base, V lost 4 bases, and 10 bases had no gene match. This CDR3 has 17 residues. The CDR3 DNA reads as TGCGCCAGCAGCGTATCCGGGACAGGGTGGGGCACAGATACGCAGTATTTT. Translation: CASSVSGTGWGTDTQYF.

This clone was observed at least ten times. V is TRBV5-6 and J is TRBJ2-5; the D is unclear. The germline gives CDR1 SGHDT, CDR2 YYEEEE. Trimming removed 10 bases from V and 5 bases from J, with 12 bases in between. This CDR3 has 11 amino acids. This chain's CDR3 is CACGSSETQYF. The DNA of the CDR3 is TGTGCCTGCGGAAGCTCCGAGACCCAGTACTTC.

This clone was recorded many times. The V call is TRBV7-8, the J call TRBJ1-5; TRBD1 might be the D (5 bases). Between the trimmed V and J ends, which lost 1 base and 5 bases, there was a span of 9 bases. CDR3 length: 14 amino acids. Germline CDR1 is SGHVS and CDR2 is FQNEAQ. CDR3 coding DNA: TGTGCCAGCAGCTTAGGGGGGGGGTATCAGCCCCAGCATTTT. Translation gives CASSLGGGYQPQHF.

This clone has a count of ten or more. The chain carries TRBV5-1 and TRBJ1-1; D call uncertain. Trimming shortened V by 7 bases and J by 0 bases, and 13 bases separated the two germline ends. Germline assignment: CDR1 SGHRS and CDR2 YFSETQ. The CDR3 runs to 14 residues. The CDR3 DNA reads TGCGCCAGCCGCGATGCGGGAATGAACACTGAAGCTTTCTTT. This translates into CASRDAGMNTEAFF.

This clone was recorded many times. This chain links TRBV29-1 with TRBJ2-4; 8 bases match TRBD1. The germline gives CDR1 SQVTM, CDR2 ANQGSEA. The length of the CDR3 is 16 residues. J lost 3 bases, V lost 3 bases, and 10 bases had no gene match. Here the CDR3 DNA reads TGCAGCGTTGACGGAGGCAGGGGGCTTGGCAAAAACATTCAGTACTTC. Encoded protein: CSVDGGRGLGKNIQYF.

This clone has at least ten counts. The chain carries TRBV27 and TRBJ1-1; TRBD1 aligns across 9 bases. The CDR3 contains 13 residues. CDR1 MNHEY and CDR2 SMNVEV come from the germline V gene (reference sequence). J lost 4 bases, V lost 7 bases, and 4 bases had no gene match. The CDR3 DNA is TGTGCCAGCAAGGGACAGGGATCCACTGAAGCTTTCTTT. Translating gives CASKGQGSTEAFF.

This clone was found a few times. The chain has TRBV29-1 and TRBJ1-2; TRBD1 aligns across 9 bases. The V and J ends lost 5 bases and 8 bases, in that order; junction bases with no gene match: 6. Germline V CDR1 and CDR2: SQVTM, ANQGSEA. CDR3 length equals 12 residues. Here the CDR3 DNA reads TGCAGCGTTTCCGGGACAGGGTTAGGCTACACCTTC. It yields the protein CSVSGTGLGYTF.

This clone has ten or more counts. This chain joins TRBV7-2 and TRBJ2-5; D is unclear. The germline V gene encodes CDR1 SGHTA and CDR2 FQGNSA. Trimming shortened V by 4 bases and J by 2 bases, and 14 bases separated the two germline ends. There are 15 residues in the CDR3. The CDR3 loop reads CASSYPPRGQETQYF. CDR3 in DNA: TGTGCCAGCAGCTACCCTCCCAGAGGACAAGAGACCCAGTACTTC.

This clone has ten or more counts. V and J are TRBV7-9 and TRBJ1-1, with unresolved D. The germline gives CDR1 SEHNR, CDR2 FQNEAQ (reference sequence). The length of the CDR3 is 13 residues. Trimming removed 3 bases from V and 1 base from J, with 6 bases in between. This chain's CDR3 is CASSFPGNTEAFF. The CDR3 DNA is TGTGCCAGCAGCTTTCCCGGGAACACTGAAGCTTTCTTT.

This clone was recorded many times. V usage is TRBV19 and J usage is TRBJ2-6, with D hard to call. Trimming took off 5 bases at V and 0 bases at J, with 11 bases between the two ends. Germline CDR1 and CDR2: LNHDA and SQIVND (reference sequence). The CDR3 length is 16 residues. In DNA form, the CDR3 reads TGTGCCAGTAGTCCTAACTCCATCTCTGGGGCCAACGTCCTGACTTTC. Encoded protein: CASSPNSISGANVLTF.